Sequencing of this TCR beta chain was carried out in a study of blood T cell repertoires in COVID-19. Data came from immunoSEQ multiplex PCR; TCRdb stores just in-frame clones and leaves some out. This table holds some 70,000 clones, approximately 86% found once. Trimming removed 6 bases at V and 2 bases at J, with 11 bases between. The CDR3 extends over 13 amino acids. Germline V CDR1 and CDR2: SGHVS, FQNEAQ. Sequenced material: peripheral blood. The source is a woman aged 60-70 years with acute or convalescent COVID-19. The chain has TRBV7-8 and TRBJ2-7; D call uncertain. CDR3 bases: TGTGCCAGCAGTGTGGGCAGGCCCTACGAGCAGTACTTC. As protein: CASSVGRPYEQYF.